This TCR beta chain originates from a study of cytomegalovirus exposure and HLA in healthy donors. Looking at the study overall: Of 398 genotyped donors, about 81% clustered with self-reported Caucasian donors.

A few counts support this clone. This CDR3 has 16 amino acids. Trimming took 1 base from V and 0 from J, leaving 10 bases between them. Germline loops: CDR1 SGHVS, CDR2 FQNEAQ. PCR involved 60 Vbeta and 13 Jbeta primers. Source study methods: Later, 80 million or so unique TCR beta chains were counted in an analysis, and 8.5 million to 13 million of them were shared. Sequencing used immunoSEQ multiplex PCR; TCRdb keeps in-frame clones, though not all of them. D and trimming come from the DNA, and the V and J calls and clone size come from that table. The table lists roughly 110,000 clones, approximately 74% of them singletons.

This receptor was obtained from a woman aged 40 to 50 in good health and CMV-seropositive. This chain joins TRBV7-8 and TRBJ2-1, with TRBD2 as a possible D gene (6 bases). Specimen: PBMCs. CDR3 sequence reads: CASSLVGGPSYNEQFF. CDR3 coding DNA: TGTGCCAGCAGCTTAGTGGGAGGCCCCTCCTACAATGAGCAGTTCTTC.